Listed here are 14 T cell receptor beta chains from one sample, sequenced in a study of OX40 agonist ivuxolimab in advanced cancers. The table came from immunoSEQ multiplex PCR; TCRdb's copy has only in-frame clones and leaves some out. Among 78,000 or so clones listed, more than 85% were seen once. Material: CD4+ or CD8+ T cells sorted from blood, obtained in a trial of the OX40 agonist ivuxolimab. These receptors originate from an adult with an advanced solid tumor such as melanoma, head and neck, liver or kidney cancer.

This chain joins TRBV5-4 and TRBJ2-5, with TRBD1 matching over 8 bases. Germline V gene sequence: CDR1 SGHNT, CDR2 YYREEE (reference sequence). Trimming removed 4 bases from V and 2 bases from J; junction bases left unmatched: 4. The CDR3 has 14 residues. This chain's CDR3 is CASSPGTGQETQYF. For the CDR3, the DNA is TGTGCCAGCAGCCCAGGGACAGGTCAAGAGACCCAGTACTTC.

This clone was observed a single time. This chain joins TRBV4-1 and TRBJ2-3; 8 bases match TRBD2. The V segment lost 1 base and the J segment 5 bases; nucleotides outside the gene matches: 5. CDR1 and CDR2 (germline): MGHRA, YSYEKL. The CDR3 has 15 amino acids. The CDR3 spells CASSQGSGAGDTQYF. CDR3 in DNA: TGCGCCAGCAGCCAAGGTAGCGGGGCGGGAGATACGCAGTATTTT.

The rearrangement links TRBV5-4 to TRBJ2-5; 7 nucleotides line up with TRBD1. The CDR3 totals 14 residues. CDR1 is SGHNT, CDR2 YYREEE, per germline (reference sequence). J lost 5 bases, V lost 0 bases, and 4 bases had no gene match. The CDR3 nucleotides are TGTGCCAGCAGCTTGGTCGCCAGGGGGGAGACCCAGTACTTC. Its translation: CASSLVARGETQYF.

This chain links TRBV10-3 with TRBJ2-6; no clear D. Germline V gene data show CDR1 as ENHRY and CDR2 as SYGVKD. The CDR3 is 17 residues long. The V end lost 6 bases, the J end lost 0 bases, and 15 bases lay between the germline ends. The CDR3 sequence: CAISPRDLTSGANVLTF. Here the CDR3 DNA reads TGTGCCATCAGCCCTAGAGACCTTACCTCTGGGGCCAACGTCCTGACTTTC.

V is TRBV10-3 and J is TRBJ2-7; possibly TRBD2 for D (5 bases). The CDR3 consists of 15 residues. Germline-derived CDR1 and CDR2 are ENHRY and SYGVKD. Trimming removed 3 bases at V and 2 bases at J, with 14 bases between. The CDR3 nucleotides are TGTGCCATCAGTGATCTCAGCGGAGAGACCTACGAGCAGTACTTC. Translated: CAISDLSGETYEQYF.

CDR3 sequence (DNA): TGTGCCTGGAGTTCCCAGGGGGATCAGCCCCAGCATTTT. It is translated as CAWSSQGDQPQHF. V and J are TRBV30 and TRBJ1-5; 7 bases match TRBD1. The length of the CDR3 is 13 residues. Germline CDR1 GTSNPN, CDR2 SVGIG (reference sequence). V lost 2 bases and J lost 5; bases outside the gene matches: 3.

The chain employs TRBV6-5 and TRBJ2-7; 9 bases agree with TRBD1. V was clipped by 6 bases and J by 5 bases; unmatched bases: 8. Germline CDR1 is MNHEY and CDR2 is SVGAGI. The CDR3 length is 14 residues. CDR3 nucleotide sequence: TGTGCCAGCAGCCCGGGACAGGGAATAGACGAGCAGTACTTC. It yields the protein CASSPGQGIDEQYF.

The gene calls are TRBV5-1 and TRBJ2-3; no clear D gene. V was cut by 1 base and J by 10 bases, with 10 bases left in between. The CDR3 extends over 12 amino acids. Germline assignment: CDR1 SGHRS and CDR2 YFSETQ. The CDR3 reads CASSLWESAQYF. In DNA form, the CDR3 reads TGCGCCAGCAGCTTGTGGGAATCAGCGCAGTATTTT.

V gene TRBV6-6 combines with J gene TRBJ1-3, with a tentative D call TRBD1 (6 bases). Trimming cost V 4 bases and J 5 bases, with 15 bases left between them. The CDR3 is made up of 15 amino acids. Germline V gives CDR1 MNHNY, CDR2 SVGAGI (reference sequence). For the CDR3, the DNA is TGTGCCAGCAGTTCCAGGGGATCAAGCAGAAACACCATATATTTT. It codes for CASSSRGSSRNTIYF.

This chain connects TRBV12-5 to TRBJ1-6; D is perhaps TRBD1 (5 bases). The CDR3 runs 14 residues. V gave up 2 bases and J gave up 7 bases, with 9 bases separating them. The germline V gene has CDR1 LGHNT and CDR2 FRNRAP. CDR3 coding DNA: TGTGCTAGTGGTTTGTGGGGGAAGAATTCACCCCTCCACTTT. This sequence encodes CASGLWGKNSPLHF.

The chain is built from TRBV6-5 and TRBJ2-2; no reliable D call. Germline V lookup: CDR1 MNHEY, CDR2 SVGAGI. V dropped 0 bases and J dropped 3 bases, with 11 bases sitting between them. The CDR3 is 16 amino acids. CDR3 nucleotide sequence: TGTGCCAGCAGTTACTCTAATACGCGAGACACCGGGGAGCTGTTTTTT. Protein product: CASSYSNTRDTGELFF.

The J gene is TRBJ2-1, the V gene TRBV11-2; D uncertain. The germline CDR1 and CDR2 sequences are SGHAT and FQNNGV. Trimming took 1 base from V and 15 from J, leaving 13 bases between them. The CDR3 runs 12 residues. CDR3 sequence: CASSLGVAHGFF. The CDR3 coding sequence is TGTGCCAGCAGCTTAGGTGTAGCCCACGGGTTCTTC.

The genes are TRBV2 and TRBJ1-1; no clear D gene. This CDR3 has 13 residues. Germline V lookup: CDR1 SNHLY, CDR2 FYNNEI. Trimming took off 6 bases at V and 4 bases at J, with 12 bases between the two ends. In nucleotides, the CDR3 is TGTGCCAGCAGGCCCCGACCGGGCACTGAAGCTTTCTTT. It encodes CASRPRPGTEAFF.

This clone was counted once. This chain joins TRBV18 and TRBJ2-3; D is possibly TRBD1 (5 bases). V was pared by 8 bases and J by 0 bases, with 15 bases between. This CDR3 has 15 amino acids. Per the germline V gene, CDR1 is KGHSH and CDR2 is LQKENI. This CDR3 reads CASASDRSSTDTQYF. CDR3 DNA sequence: TGTGCCAGCGCTTCCGACAGATCTAGCACAGATACGCAGTATTTT.